These T cell receptor beta chains were read from a single sample in a study of blood T cell repertoires in COVID-19. Data came from immunoSEQ multiplex PCR; TCRdb stores just in-frame clones and leaves some out. The table lists 180,000 or so clones, around 80% of them singletons, with approximately 6.9% in the top ten. The sample comprised peripheral blood. The origin of the receptors is a human donor with acute or convalescent COVID-19. The donor label of this sample is uncertain. The CDR3 runs from the conserved cysteine through the conserved F or W. The order of the fields is V gene, clone size, J gene, D gene, CDR3 protein, CDR3 DNA. D genes are given only for firm matches. Size tells how often a clone was seen (once, few, many) or the class of an expanded clone, and some rows leave it out.

v_call: TRBV6-4
clone_size: -
j_call: TRBJ2-7
d_call: TRBD2
cdr3_aa: CASKGTSGSSPYEQYF
cdr3_nt: TGTGCCAGCAAGGGGACTAGCGGGAGTAGTCCCTACGAGCAGTACTTC

v_call: TRBV2
clone_size: -
j_call: TRBJ1-1
d_call: TRBD1
cdr3_aa: CASKDRRKAFF
cdr3_nt: TGTGCCAGCAAGGACAGGCGGAAAGCTTTCTTT

v_call: TRBV7-9
clone_size: -
j_call: TRBJ2-1
d_call: -
cdr3_aa: CASSPSAVIEQFF
cdr3_nt: TGTGCCAGCAGCCCGTCGGCGGTGATTGAGCAGTTCTTC

v_call: TRBV18
clone_size: -
j_call: TRBJ1-1
d_call: -
cdr3_aa: CASSPAQNTEAFF
cdr3_nt: TGTGCCAGCTCACCAGCGCAGAACACTGAAGCTTTCTTT

v_call: TRBV7-3
clone_size: -
j_call: TRBJ1-3
d_call: TRBD1
cdr3_aa: CASSLLAPGTGAGNTIYF
cdr3_nt: TGTGCCAGCAGCTTATTAGCCCCCGGGACAGGGGCTGGAAACACCATATATTTT

v_call: TRBV6-1
clone_size: -
j_call: TRBJ2-3
d_call: -
cdr3_aa: CASSEVGASTDTQYF
cdr3_nt: TGTGCCAGCAGTGAAGTGGGGGCCTCCACAGATACGCAGTATTTT

v_call: TRBV9
clone_size: -
j_call: TRBJ2-7
d_call: -
cdr3_aa: CASSVATGSGEQYF
cdr3_nt: TGTGCCAGCAGCGTTGCGACCGGGAGTGGGGAGCAGTACTTC

v_call: TRBV5-4
clone_size: -
j_call: TRBJ2-2
d_call: TRBD2
cdr3_aa: CASSQGLAGSGTGELFF
cdr3_nt: TGTGCCAGCAGCCAGGGACTAGCGGGGAGTGGGACCGGGGAGCTGTTTTTT

v_call: TRBV2
clone_size: -
j_call: TRBJ1-2
d_call: TRBD1
cdr3_aa: CASSYTGGVYGYTF
cdr3_nt: TGTGCCAGCAGTTATACAGGGGGCGTCTATGGCTACACCTTC

v_call: TRBV5-1
clone_size: -
j_call: TRBJ1-2
d_call: TRBD1
cdr3_aa: CASTNYDRGNYGYTF
cdr3_nt: TGCGCCAGCACCAATTACGACAGGGGAAACTATGGCTACACCTTC

v_call: TRBV6-5
clone_size: few
j_call: TRBJ2-7
d_call: TRBD2
cdr3_aa: CAAKTSGSGEQYF
cdr3_nt: TGTGCCGCCAAGACTAGCGGGAGTGGCGAGCAGTACTTC

v_call: TRBV3-1/TRBV3-2
clone_size: -
j_call: TRBJ1-5
d_call: TRBD1
cdr3_aa: CASSHGQGVSNQPQHF
cdr3_nt: TGTGCCAGCAGCCATGGACAGGGGGTCAGCAATCAGCCCCAGCATTTT

v_call: TRBV9
clone_size: once
j_call: TRBJ2-3
d_call: -
cdr3_aa: CASSPRTDNTDTQYF
cdr3_nt: TGTGCCAGCAGCCCCCGGACAGATAACACAGATACGCAGTATTTT

v_call: TRBV18
clone_size: -
j_call: TRBJ2-3
d_call: -
cdr3_aa: CASSPRDGLTDTQYF
cdr3_nt: TGTGCCAGCTCACCTAGGGATGGACTCACAGATACGCAGTATTTT

v_call: TRBV7-6
clone_size: -
j_call: TRBJ1-4
d_call: -
cdr3_aa: CASSSGNSEKLFF
cdr3_nt: TGTGCCAGCAGCTCCGGTAACAGTGAAAAACTGTTTTTT

v_call: TRBV6-5
clone_size: -
j_call: TRBJ1-1
d_call: -
cdr3_aa: CASSQSGGNEAFF
cdr3_nt: TGTGCCAGCAGTCAGAGCGGAGGAAATGAAGCTTTCTTT

v_call: TRBV5-6
clone_size: once
j_call: TRBJ1-2
d_call: -
cdr3_aa: CASSLIRGAKANYGYTF
cdr3_nt: TGTGCCAGCAGCCTGATCAGGGGCGCAAAAGCTAACTATGGCTACACCTTC

v_call: TRBV28
clone_size: -
j_call: TRBJ2-7
d_call: -
cdr3_aa: CASSLGGAREQYF
cdr3_nt: TGTGCCAGCAGTTTAGGGGGGGCGCGAGAGCAGTACTTC

v_call: TRBV3-1/TRBV3-2
clone_size: -
j_call: TRBJ2-2
d_call: TRBD1
cdr3_aa: CASSQRTGSNTGELFF
cdr3_nt: TGTGCCAGCAGCCAGCGGACAGGGTCCAACACCGGGGAGCTGTTTTTT

v_call: TRBV6-6
clone_size: -
j_call: TRBJ2-3
d_call: -
cdr3_aa: CASRQPGSADTQYF
cdr3_nt: TGTGCCAGCAGGCAACCGGGAAGCGCAGATACGCAGTATTTT

v_call: TRBV7-8
clone_size: -
j_call: TRBJ1-4
d_call: TRBD1
cdr3_aa: CASSRQGARGEKLFF
cdr3_nt: TGTGCCAGCAGCAGACAGGGGGCGAGAGGCGAAAAACTGTTTTTT

v_call: TRBV6-5
clone_size: -
j_call: TRBJ2-1
d_call: TRBD2
cdr3_aa: CASSNLAGGYNEQFF
cdr3_nt: TGTGCCAGCAGTAACCTAGCGGGAGGTTACAATGAGCAGTTCTTC

v_call: TRBV11-1
clone_size: -
j_call: TRBJ1-1
d_call: -
cdr3_aa: CASTPNRDPEAFF
cdr3_nt: TGTGCCAGCACACCTAACAGGGATCCTGAAGCTTTCTTT

v_call: TRBV7-2
clone_size: few
j_call: TRBJ1-5
d_call: -
cdr3_aa: CASSLRAGGDHGPQHF
cdr3_nt: TGTGCCAGCAGCTTAAGGGCGGGGGGAGATCACGGACCCCAGCATTTT

v_call: TRBV12-3/TRBV12-4
clone_size: -
j_call: TRBJ1-6
d_call: TRBD1
cdr3_aa: CASSSTGDRALHF
cdr3_nt: TGTGCCAGCAGTTCTACAGGGGATAGGGCCCTCCACTTT

v_call: TRBV7-3
clone_size: few
j_call: TRBJ1-5
d_call: -
cdr3_aa: CASSSTGRSNQPQHF
cdr3_nt: TGTGCCAGCAGCTCCACGGGGAGGAGCAATCAGCCCCAGCATTTT

v_call: TRBV30
clone_size: few
j_call: TRBJ1-3
d_call: -
cdr3_aa: CAWSDRSSGNTIYF
cdr3_nt: TGTGCCTGGAGTGACAGGTCCTCTGGAAACACCATATATTTT

v_call: TRBV2
clone_size: -
j_call: TRBJ1-2
d_call: -
cdr3_aa: CASSDGPGNYGYTF
cdr3_nt: TGTGCCAGCAGTGATGGCCCGGGAAACTATGGCTACACCTTC

v_call: TRBV7-9
clone_size: -
j_call: TRBJ1-6
d_call: -
cdr3_aa: CASSLGTAFNSPLHF
cdr3_nt: TGTGCCAGCAGCTTAGGGACAGCATTTAATTCACCCCTCCACTTT